This T cell receptor (beta chain) derives from a study of T cell responses to AZD1222 COVID-19 vaccine. CDR1 MNHEY and CDR2 SVGAGI come from the germline V gene. The CDR3 totals 14 residues. V dropped 6 bases and J dropped 5; count of bases not matched to a gene: 6. General study points: Females made up more of the donors, who were largely white British, and clonal diversity may have come out too low.

Repertoires were generated with immunoSEQ multiplex PCR, while TCRdb's copy carries only in-frame clones and drops some. Among about 140,000 clones listed, about 92% were seen once. A remark on this clone: Its antigen is unknown.

This rearrangement joins TRBV6-5 to TRBJ1-1; the match to TRBD1 covers 10 bases. The receptor's source is an adult in good health. The specimen was peripheral blood, collected on day 0 of AZD1222 vaccination. Here the CDR3 DNA reads TGTGCCAGCAGGAGGGACAGGGGCTCAACTGAAGCTTTCTTT. Protein product: CASRRDRGSTEAFF.